This T cell receptor (beta chain) derives from a study of shared clonotypes between healthy human individuals. This clone was counted a few times. Profiled with immunoSEQ multiplex PCR; TCRdb holds only in-frame clones, not every one. Here the sample spans over a million clones, about 75% being singletons. Germline CDR1 is LNHDA and CDR2 is SQIVND (reference sequence). Trimming removed 4 bases from V and 6 bases from J; junction bases left unmatched: 8. The CDR3 totals 16 residues. The chain is built from TRBV19 and TRBJ1-6; 8 bases map to TRBD1. This receptor was identified in a man younger than 35 in good health. Material for sequencing was memory CD4+ T cells sorted from blood. Stated subset: CD45RA-negative fraction. The CDR3 here is CASSTDRGAGNSPLHF. Written as DNA, the CDR3 is TGTGCCAGTAGTACAGACAGGGGCGCTGGTAATTCACCCCTCCACTTT.